A selection of T cell receptor beta chains follows, all from one sample in a study of T cells in Graves' hyperthyroidism and ophthalmopathy. TCRdb re-derived calls from the multiplex PCR reads in MiXCR, one entry per CDR3 protein. The table shows around 400,000 distinct CDR3 sequences, with around a quarter occurring only once. The sample taken for sequencing was blood. The receptors shown here come from a man aged 50-59 years with Graves' hyperthyroidism. Both conserved end residues are part of each CDR3. The D gene is left open where the match is weak. The size field is filled for only some rows; it gives once, few, many or a size class.

abundance	v_gene	d_gene	j_gene	CDR3nt	CDR3aa
few	TRBV20-1	NA	TRBJ1-2	TGCAGTGCTAGGCAGGCCTATGGCTACACCTTC	CSARQAYGYTF
many	TRBV27	NA	TRBJ1-1	TGTGCCAGCAGTTTATTCGGATTCGGGGGGAGGGACACTGAAGCTTTCTTT	CASSLFGFGGRDTEAFF
NA	TRBV6-8	NA	TRBJ1-1	TGTGCCAGCAGTTATGTCAGAAGCACTGAAGCTTTCTTT	CASSYVRSTEAFF
NA	TRBV19	NA	TRBJ2-2	TGTGCCAGCCACCCTGGGGGTCAGAACACCGGGGAGCTGTTTTTT	CASHPGGQNTGELFF
few	TRBV7-9	TRBD1	TRBJ1-2	TGTGCCAGCAGCTTAGACCGGACAGGGGGCTATGGCTACACCTTC	CASSLDRTGGYGYTF
NA	TRBV10-3	TRBD2	TRBJ2-1	TGTGCCATCGGGCTAGCGGGAGGGAATGAGCAGTTCTTC	CAIGLAGGNEQFF
few	TRBV12-3/TRBV12-4	NA	TRBJ1-1	TGTGCCAGCAGCCGGGCCTGGGGCACTGAAGCTTTCTTT	CASSRAWGTEAFF
NA	TRBV6-5	TRBD1	TRBJ1-1	TGTGCCAGCAGTTTTTCGACAGGGGTGGTTTTCTTT	CASSFSTGVVFF
many	TRBV7-2	NA	TRBJ2-3	TGTGCCAGCAGCTTAGTTGCGGCTACAGATACGCAGTATTTT	CASSLVAATDTQYF
few	TRBV20-1	NA	TRBJ2-7	TGCAGTGCTAGGTCAAGTTTTACAGGGTCCTACGAGCAGTACTTC	CSARSSFTGSYEQYF
few	TRBV20-1	TRBD1	TRBJ1-4	TGCAGTGCTAGTGAACAGGGGGCGGGAGAAAAACTGTTTTTT	CSASEQGAGEKLFF
NA	TRBV24-1	NA	TRBJ2-2	TGTGCCACCAGTGAGGTGAACACCGGGGAGCTGTTTTTT	CATSEVNTGELFF
NA	TRBV19	NA	TRBJ2-7	TGTGCCAGTAATTTCGTCGAGCGGCTCTCCTACGAGCAGTACTTC	CASNFVERLSYEQYF
few	TRBV18	TRBD2	TRBJ2-1	TGTGCCAGCTCACCCCAGACTAGCTCCTCCTACAATGAGCAGTTCTTC	CASSPQTSSSYNEQFF
many	TRBV7-2	TRBD2	TRBJ2-3	TGTGCCAGCAGCTTCCGACTAGCGGCAGATACGCAGTATTTT	CASSFRLAADTQYF
few	TRBV6-1	TRBD2	TRBJ2-2	TGTGCCAGCCGGAGGACTAGCGGGTTTCAAACCGGGGAGCTGTTTTTT	CASRRTSGFQTGELFF
few	TRBV4-2	NA	TRBJ1-1	TGTGCCAGCAGCCAAGCTACAGGTCCTAACACTGAAGCTTTCTTT	CASSQATGPNTEAFF
NA	TRBV18	NA	TRBJ2-3	TGTGCCAGCTCACTCCTCCCGGGAACAGATACGCAGTATTTT	CASSLLPGTDTQYF
many	TRBV20-1	TRBD2	TRBJ2-7	TGCAGTGCCAGGGGACTAGCGGGAGCGGGAGAGCAGTACTTC	CSARGLAGAGEQYF
few	TRBV27	TRBD1	TRBJ1-1	TGTGCCAGCAGTCTAACAGGGGTGGCTGAAGCTTTCTTT	CASSLTGVAEAFF
NA	TRBV11-3	TRBD2	TRBJ2-3	TGTGCCAGCAGCTTAGGGGGCGGGGGAAAGGATACGCAGTATTTT	CASSLGGGGKDTQYF
NA	TRBV5-1	NA	TRBJ1-4	TGCGCCAGCAGCTTGGCCTACAGGGAGGATGAAAAACTGTTTTTT	CASSLAYREDEKLFF
NA	TRBV28	TRBD1	TRBJ1-1	TGTGCCAGCAGTTGGGGACAGGAGAGGACTGAAGCTTTCTTT	CASSWGQERTEAFF
many	TRBV5-1	TRBD1	TRBJ1-1	TGCGCCAGCAGAGGGGGCGCGGACACTGAAGCTTTCTTT	CASRGGADTEAFF
NA	TRBV19	NA	TRBJ2-1	TGTGCCAGTAGTATAGATGAGCTCCCTACCCAGTTCTTC	CASSIDELPTQFF
many	TRBV28	NA	TRBJ2-2	TGTGCCAGCAGCCAAATTGGACAGACTACGAACACCGGGGAGCTGTTTTTT	CASSQIGQTTNTGELFF
NA	TRBV28	NA	TRBJ1-5	TGTGCCAGCAGTTGGGATCAGCCCCAGCATTTT	CASSWDQPQHF
many	TRBV24-1	NA	TRBJ1-1	TGTGCCACCAGTGATCGGGGGGACATGAACACTGAAGCTTTCTTT	CATSDRGDMNTEAFF
NA	TRBV7-2	TRBD2	TRBJ2-7	TGTGCCAGCACCCCCGCGGGAGCGTCCTACGAGCAGTACTTC	CASTPAGASYEQYF
many	TRBV11-2	TRBD2	TRBJ2-7	TGTGCCAGCAGCTTAGTAGTCCAGGGACTAGATGGTTACGAGCAGTACTTC	CASSLVVQGLDGYEQYF
many	TRBV28	TRBD1	TRBJ2-7	TGTGCCAGCAGCCGGACAGGGGGAGGCGAGCAGTACTTC	CASSRTGGGEQYF
many	TRBV7-9	TRBD2	TRBJ2-1	TGTGCCAGCAGCTTAACTAGCGGGAGGGCGAGCTCCTACAATGAGCAGTTCTTC	CASSLTSGRASSYNEQFF
NA	TRBV7-2	NA	TRBJ1-4	TGTGCCAGCAGCTACAACAGAGAAAAACTGTTTTTT	CASSYNREKLFF
NA	TRBV20-1	NA	TRBJ2-7	TGCAGTGCTAGATCGACCACCTCCTCCTACGAGCAGTACTTC	CSARSTTSSYEQYF
many	TRBV5-1	NA	TRBJ1-1	TGCGCCAGCAGCTTAGGAGGGGAGGCTTTCTTT	CASSLGGEAFF
NA	TRBV6-9	TRBD1	TRBJ1-3	TGTGCCAGCAGTTACCGGGACAGAGGAAACACCATATATTTT	CASSYRDRGNTIYF
many	TRBV28	TRBD2	TRBJ2-5	TGTGCCAGCAGTTTCAATGAAGGACTAGCGGGAGTATCGCAACAAGAGACCCAGTACTTC	CASSFNEGLAGVSQQETQYF
few	TRBV6-1	NA	TRBJ1-1	TGTGCCAGCAGCCTCTCCCGGGGGGGAATAGCTTTCTTT	CASSLSRGGIAFF
NA	TRBV5-6	TRBD2	TRBJ2-1	TGTGCCAGCAGACCCGGACTAGCGGGAGGGATTACCTACAATGAGCAGTTCTTC	CASRPGLAGGITYNEQFF
NA	TRBV7-9	NA	TRBJ1-1	TGTGCCAGCAGCTTATCCAGGGAGGATGCCCTCTTT	CASSLSREDALF
many	TRBV29-1	NA	TRBJ2-5	TGCAGCGTAGCGGGTCGTGAGACCCAGTACTTC	CSVAGRETQYF
NA	TRBV13	NA	TRBJ1-1	TGTGCCAGCAGCTTTTTGGACCCCCTGGACAGCGACACTGAAGCTTTCTTT	CASSFLDPLDSDTEAFF
NA	TRBV24-1	TRBD2	TRBJ2-7	TGTGCCACCAGTGACCCGACAGTTGGGGACTACAAGCAGTACTTC	CATSDPTVGDYKQYF
few	TRBV20-1	NA	TRBJ2-7	TGCAGTGCTAGCCGGGACTTCTACGAGCAGTACTTC	CSASRDFYEQYF
few	TRBV14	NA	TRBJ2-7	TGTGCCAGCAGCGTTTCGACAGCATACTACGAGCAGTACTTC	CASSVSTAYYEQYF
NA	TRBV20-1	NA	TRBJ2-2	TGCAGTGCTAGAGATGGTGGGAAGAACACCGGGGAGCTGTTTTTT	CSARDGGKNTGELFF
NA	TRBV5-5	NA	TRBJ1-2	TGTGCCAGCAGCTTGGTGGAGGTAGGCGGTGGCTACACCTTC	CASSLVEVGGGYTF
many	TRBV6-2/TRBV6-3	TRBD1	TRBJ2-1	TGTGCCAGCGGGGGACAGGGTGAGCAGTTCTTC	CASGGQGEQFF
many	TRBV7-6	TRBD1	TRBJ2-7	TGTGCCAGCAGCTTGGACAGGGCGGCCGAGCAGTACTTC	CASSLDRAAEQYF
many	TRBV30	NA	TRBJ2-7	TGTGCCTGGACCCACCTCCACGAGCAGTACTTC	CAWTHLHEQYF
many	TRBV7-3	NA	TRBJ2-2	TGTGCCAGCAGCGCCACAGGGTCCGGGGAGCTGTTTTTT	CASSATGSGELFF
few	TRBV7-9	TRBD1	TRBJ1-1	TGTGCCAGCAGCTCGGGACAGGGGGTTTGGGTGAACACTGAAGCTTTCTTT	CASSSGQGVWVNTEAFF
NA	TRBV28	TRBD2	TRBJ2-3	TGCGCCAGCAGCCTACAGACTAGCCGCACAGATACGCAGTATTTT	CASSLQTSRTDTQYF
NA	TRBV19	NA	TRBJ2-3	TGTGCCAGTAGTAGCGGGACTGCCCTTTCCACAGATACGCAGTATTTT	CASSSGTALSTDTQYF
many	TRBV7-2	NA	TRBJ2-1	TGTGCCAGCAGCTTAGCGGCGACCTACAATGAGCAGTTCTTC	CASSLAATYNEQFF
NA	TRBV6-2/TRBV6-3	TRBD1	TRBJ1-6	TGTGCCAGCAGTTACTCCGGGACAGGAAATTCACCCCTCCACTTT	CASSYSGTGNSPLHF
many	TRBV7-3	NA	TRBJ2-7	TGTGCCAGCAGCTTAGGCCTTCATTATCAGGCTAGCAGTACCTACGAGCAGTACTTC	CASSLGLHYQASSTYEQYF